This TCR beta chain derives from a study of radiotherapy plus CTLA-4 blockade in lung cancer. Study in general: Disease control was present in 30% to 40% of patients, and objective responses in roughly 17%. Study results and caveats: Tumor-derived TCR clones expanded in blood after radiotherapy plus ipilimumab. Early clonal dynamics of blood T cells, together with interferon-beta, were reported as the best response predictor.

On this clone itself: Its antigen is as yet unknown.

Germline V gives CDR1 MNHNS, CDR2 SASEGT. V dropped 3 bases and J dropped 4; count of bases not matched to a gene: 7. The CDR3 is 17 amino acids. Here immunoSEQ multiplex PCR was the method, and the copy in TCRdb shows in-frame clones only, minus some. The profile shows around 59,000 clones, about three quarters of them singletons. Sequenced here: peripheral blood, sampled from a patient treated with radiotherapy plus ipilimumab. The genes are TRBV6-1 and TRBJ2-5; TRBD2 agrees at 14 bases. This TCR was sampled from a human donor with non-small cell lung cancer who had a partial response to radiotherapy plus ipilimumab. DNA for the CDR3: TGTGCCAGCAGTGAGTTGGGACTAGCGGGGGTCAGAGAGACCCAGTACTTC. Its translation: CASSELGLAGVRETQYF.